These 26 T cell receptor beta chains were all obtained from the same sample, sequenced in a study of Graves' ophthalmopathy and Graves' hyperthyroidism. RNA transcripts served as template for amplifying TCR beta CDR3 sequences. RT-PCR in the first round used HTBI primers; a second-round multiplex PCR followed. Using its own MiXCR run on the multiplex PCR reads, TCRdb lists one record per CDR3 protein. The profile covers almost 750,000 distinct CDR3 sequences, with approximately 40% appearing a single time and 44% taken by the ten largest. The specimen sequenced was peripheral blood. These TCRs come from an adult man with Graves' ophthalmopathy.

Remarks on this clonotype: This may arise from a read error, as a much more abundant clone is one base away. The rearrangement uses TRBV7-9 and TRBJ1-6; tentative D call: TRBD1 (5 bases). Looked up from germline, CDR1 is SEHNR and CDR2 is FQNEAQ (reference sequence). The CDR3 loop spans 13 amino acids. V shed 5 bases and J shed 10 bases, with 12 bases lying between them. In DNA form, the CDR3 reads TGTGCCAGCAGCGCGAGCCACAGGTCACCCCTCCACTTT. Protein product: CASSASHRSPLHF. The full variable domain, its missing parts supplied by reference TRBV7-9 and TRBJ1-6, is DTGVSQNPRHKITKRGQNVTFRCDPISEHNRLYWYRQTLGQGPEFLTYFQNEAQLEKSRLLSDRFSAERPKGSFSTLEIQRTEQGDSAMYLCASSASHRSPLHFGNGTRLTVT.

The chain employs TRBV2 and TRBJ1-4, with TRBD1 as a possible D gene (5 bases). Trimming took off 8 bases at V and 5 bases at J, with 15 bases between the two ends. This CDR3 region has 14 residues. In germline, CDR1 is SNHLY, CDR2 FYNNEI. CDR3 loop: CASGPGWENEKLFF. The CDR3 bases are TGTGCCAGCGGTCCAGGGTGGGAGAATGAAAAACTGTTTTTT.

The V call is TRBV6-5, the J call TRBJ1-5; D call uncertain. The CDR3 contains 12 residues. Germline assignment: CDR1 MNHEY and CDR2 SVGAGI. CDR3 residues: CATTEQNQPQHF. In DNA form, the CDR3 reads TGTGCTACCACGGAACAAAATCAGCCCCAGCATTTT.

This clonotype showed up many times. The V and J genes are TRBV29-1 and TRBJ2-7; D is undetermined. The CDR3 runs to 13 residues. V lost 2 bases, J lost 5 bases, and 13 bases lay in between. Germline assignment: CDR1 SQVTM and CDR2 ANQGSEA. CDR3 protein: CSVERSGPHEQYF. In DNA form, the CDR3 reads TGCAGCGTTGAAAGGTCAGGTCCCCACGAGCAGTACTTC.

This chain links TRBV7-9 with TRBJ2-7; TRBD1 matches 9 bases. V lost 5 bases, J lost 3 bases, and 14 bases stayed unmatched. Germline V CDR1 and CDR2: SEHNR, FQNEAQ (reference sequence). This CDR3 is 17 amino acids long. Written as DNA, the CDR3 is TGTGCCAGCAGCCCCCTAAGGGACAGGGTCGCATTCTACGAGCAGTACTTC. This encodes CASSPLRDRVAFYEQYF. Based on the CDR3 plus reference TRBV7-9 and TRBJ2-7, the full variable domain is DTGVSQNPRHKITKRGQNVTFRCDPISEHNRLYWYRQTLGQGPEFLTYFQNEAQLEKSRLLSDRFSAERPKGSFSTLEIQRTEQGDSAMYLCASSPLRDRVAFYEQYFGPGTRLTVT.

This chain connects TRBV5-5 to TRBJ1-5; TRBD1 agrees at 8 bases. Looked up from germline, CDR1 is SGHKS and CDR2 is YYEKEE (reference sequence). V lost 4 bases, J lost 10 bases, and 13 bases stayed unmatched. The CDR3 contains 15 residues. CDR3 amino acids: CASSPLQGAREPQHF. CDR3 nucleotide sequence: TGTGCCAGCAGCCCGCTCCAGGGGGCGCGAGAACCCCAGCATTTT.

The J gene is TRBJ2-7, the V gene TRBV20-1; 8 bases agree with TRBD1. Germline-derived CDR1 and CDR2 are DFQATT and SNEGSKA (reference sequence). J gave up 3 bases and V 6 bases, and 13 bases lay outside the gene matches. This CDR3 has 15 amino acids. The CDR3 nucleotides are TGCAGTGCCACCCCTTCAGGGACAGGAGACTACGAGCAGTACTTC. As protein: CSATPSGTGDYEQYF.

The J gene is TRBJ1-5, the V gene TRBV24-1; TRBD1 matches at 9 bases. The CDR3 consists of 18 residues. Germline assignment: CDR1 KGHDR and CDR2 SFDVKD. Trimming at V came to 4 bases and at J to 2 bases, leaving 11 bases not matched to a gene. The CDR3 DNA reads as TGTGCCACCAGTGACCCAGGGACAGGGATTGAAGGCAATCAGCCCCAGCATTTT. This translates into CATSDPGTGIEGNQPQHF.

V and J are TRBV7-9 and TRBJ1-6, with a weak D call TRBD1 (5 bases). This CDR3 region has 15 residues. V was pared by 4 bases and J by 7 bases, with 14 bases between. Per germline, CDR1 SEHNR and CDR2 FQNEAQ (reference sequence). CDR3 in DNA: TGTGCCAGCAGCTCCTCCGGGACCGCCAATTCACCCCTCCACTTT. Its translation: CASSSSGTANSPLHF.

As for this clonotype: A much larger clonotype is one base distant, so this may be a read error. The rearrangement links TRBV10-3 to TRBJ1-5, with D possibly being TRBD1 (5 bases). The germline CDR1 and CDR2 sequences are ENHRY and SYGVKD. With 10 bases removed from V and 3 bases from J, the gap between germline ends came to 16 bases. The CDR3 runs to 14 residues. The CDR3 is CASGSTGDNQPQHF. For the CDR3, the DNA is TGTGCCAGCGGTTCCACGGGGGACAATCAGCCCCAGCATTTT.

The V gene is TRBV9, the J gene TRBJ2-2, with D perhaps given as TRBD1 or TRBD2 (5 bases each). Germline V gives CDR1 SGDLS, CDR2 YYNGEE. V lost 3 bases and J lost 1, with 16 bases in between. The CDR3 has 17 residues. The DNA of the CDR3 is TGTGCCAGCAGCGCACGTATGGGGACGGGGAACACCGGGGAGCTGTTTTTT. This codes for CASSARMGTGNTGELFF. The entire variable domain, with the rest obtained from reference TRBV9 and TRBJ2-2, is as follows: DSGVTQTPKHLITATGQRVTLRCSPRSGDLSVYWYQQSLDQGLQFLIQYYNGEERAKGNILERFSAQQFPDLHSELNLSSLELGDSALYFCASSARMGTGNTGELFFGEGSRLTVL.

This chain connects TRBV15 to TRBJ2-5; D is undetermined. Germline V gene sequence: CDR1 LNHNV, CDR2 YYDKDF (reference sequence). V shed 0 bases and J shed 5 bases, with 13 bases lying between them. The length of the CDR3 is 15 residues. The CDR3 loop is CATSREAAAEETQYF. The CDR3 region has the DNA TGTGCCACCAGCAGAGAAGCCGCAGCCGAGGAGACCCAGTACTTC.

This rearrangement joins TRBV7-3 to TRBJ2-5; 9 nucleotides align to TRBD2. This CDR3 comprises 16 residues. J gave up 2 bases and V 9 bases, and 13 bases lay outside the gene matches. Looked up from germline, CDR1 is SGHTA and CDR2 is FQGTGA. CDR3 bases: TGTGCCAGGCTCAAAAAAGGGACTAGCACTCAAGAGACCCAGTACTTC. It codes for CARLKKGTSTQETQYF. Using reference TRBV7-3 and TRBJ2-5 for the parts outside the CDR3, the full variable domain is GAGVSQTPSNKVTEKGKYVELRCDPISGHTALYWYRQSLGQGPEFLIYFQGTGAADDSGLPNDRFFAVRPEGSVSTLKIQRTERGDSAVYLCARLKKGTSTQETQYFGPGTRLLVL.

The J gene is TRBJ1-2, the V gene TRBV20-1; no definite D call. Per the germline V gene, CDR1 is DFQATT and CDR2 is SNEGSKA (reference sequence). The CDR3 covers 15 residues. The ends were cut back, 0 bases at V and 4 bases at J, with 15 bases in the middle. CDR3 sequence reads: CSARDQKSMSYGYTF. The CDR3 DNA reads TGCAGTGCTAGAGATCAGAAGTCTATGAGCTATGGCTACACCTTC.

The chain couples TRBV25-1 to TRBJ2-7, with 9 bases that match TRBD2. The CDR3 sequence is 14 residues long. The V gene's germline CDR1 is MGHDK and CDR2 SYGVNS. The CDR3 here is CASGGHVDSYEQYF. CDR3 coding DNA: TGTGCTAGCGGGGGACACGTTGACTCCTACGAGCAGTACTTC.

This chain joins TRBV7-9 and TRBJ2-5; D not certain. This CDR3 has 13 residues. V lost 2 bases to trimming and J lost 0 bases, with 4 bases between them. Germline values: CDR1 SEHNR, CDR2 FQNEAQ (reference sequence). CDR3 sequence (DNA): TGTGCCAGCAGCTTACCTAACCAAGAGACCCAGTACTTC. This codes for CASSLPNQETQYF.

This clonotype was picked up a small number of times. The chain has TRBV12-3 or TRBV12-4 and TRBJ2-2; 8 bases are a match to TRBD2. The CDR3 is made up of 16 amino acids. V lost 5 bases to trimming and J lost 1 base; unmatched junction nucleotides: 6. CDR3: CASSPFSGKNTGELFF. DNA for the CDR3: TGTGCCAGCAGTCCCTTTAGCGGGAAGAACACCGGGGAGCTGTTTTTT.

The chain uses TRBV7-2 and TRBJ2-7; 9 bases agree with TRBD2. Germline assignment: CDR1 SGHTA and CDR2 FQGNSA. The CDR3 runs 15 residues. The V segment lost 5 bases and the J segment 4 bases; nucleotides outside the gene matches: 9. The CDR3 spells CASSQDLAGEYEQYF. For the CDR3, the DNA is TGTGCCAGCAGCCAGGACTTAGCGGGAGAGTACGAGCAGTACTTC. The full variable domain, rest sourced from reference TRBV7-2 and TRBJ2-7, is GAGVSQSPSNKVTEKGKDVELRCDPISGHTALYWYRQSLGQGLEFLIYFQGNSAPDKSGLPSDRFSAERTGGSVSTLTIQRTQQEDSAVYLCASSQDLAGEYEQYFGPGTRLTVT.

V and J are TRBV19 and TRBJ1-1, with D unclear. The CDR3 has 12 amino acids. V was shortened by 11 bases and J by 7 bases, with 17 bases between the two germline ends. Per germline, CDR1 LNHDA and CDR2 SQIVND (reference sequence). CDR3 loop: CAWSVGSGEAFF. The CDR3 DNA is TGTGCCTGGAGTGTAGGGAGCGGTGAAGCTTTCTTT.

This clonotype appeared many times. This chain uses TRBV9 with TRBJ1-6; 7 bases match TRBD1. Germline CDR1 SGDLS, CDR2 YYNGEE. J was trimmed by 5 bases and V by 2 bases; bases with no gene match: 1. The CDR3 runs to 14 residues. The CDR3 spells CASSVQGDNSPLHF. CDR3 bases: TGTGCCAGCAGCGTTCAGGGGGATAATTCACCCCTCCACTTT. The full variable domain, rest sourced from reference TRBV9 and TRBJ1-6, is DSGVTQTPKHLITATGQRVTLRCSPRSGDLSVYWYQQSLDQGLQFLIQYYNGEERAKGNILERFSAQQFPDLHSELNLSSLELGDSALYFCASSVQGDNSPLHFGNGTRLTVT.

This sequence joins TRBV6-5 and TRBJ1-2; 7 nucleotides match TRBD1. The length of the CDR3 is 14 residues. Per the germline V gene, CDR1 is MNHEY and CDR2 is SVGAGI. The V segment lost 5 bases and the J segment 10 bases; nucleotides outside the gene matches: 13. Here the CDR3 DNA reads TGTGCCAGCAGTCTAGACAGGGTATCGCTCTTCTACACCTTC. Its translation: CASSLDRVSLFYTF.

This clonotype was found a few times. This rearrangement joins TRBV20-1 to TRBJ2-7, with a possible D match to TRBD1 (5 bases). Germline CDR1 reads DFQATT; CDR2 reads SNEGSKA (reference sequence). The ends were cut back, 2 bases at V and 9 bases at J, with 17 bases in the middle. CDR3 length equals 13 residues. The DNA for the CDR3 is TGCAGTGCTAGAAACGCGAGGACACGAGCGCAGTACTTC. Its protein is CSARNARTRAQYF.

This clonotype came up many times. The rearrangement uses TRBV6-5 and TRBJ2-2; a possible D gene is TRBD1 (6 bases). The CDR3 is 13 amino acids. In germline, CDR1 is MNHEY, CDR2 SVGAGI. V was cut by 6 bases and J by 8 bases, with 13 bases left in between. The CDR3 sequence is CASRSRGRGELFF. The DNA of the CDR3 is TGTGCCAGCAGGTCCAGGGGAAGGGGGGAGCTGTTTTTT.

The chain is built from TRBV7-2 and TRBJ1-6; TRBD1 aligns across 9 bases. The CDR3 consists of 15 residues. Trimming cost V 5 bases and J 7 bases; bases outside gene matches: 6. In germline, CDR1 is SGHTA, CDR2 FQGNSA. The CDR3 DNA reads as TGTGCCAGCAGCAACACAGGGGGCAGGAATTCACCCCTCCACTTT. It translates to CASSNTGGRNSPLHF. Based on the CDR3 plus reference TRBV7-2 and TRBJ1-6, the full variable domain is GAGVSQSPSNKVTEKGKDVELRCDPISGHTALYWYRQSLGQGLEFLIYFQGNSAPDKSGLPSDRFSAERTGGSVSTLTIQRTQQEDSAVYLCASSNTGGRNSPLHFGNGTRLTVT.

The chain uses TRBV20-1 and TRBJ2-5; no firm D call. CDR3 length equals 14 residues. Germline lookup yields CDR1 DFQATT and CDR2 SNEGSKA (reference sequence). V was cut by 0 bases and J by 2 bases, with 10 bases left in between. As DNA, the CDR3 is TGCAGTGCTAGAGATCTTTTAGGGCAAGAGACCCAGTACTTC. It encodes CSARDLLGQETQYF.

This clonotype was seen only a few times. CDR3 bases: TGTGCCAGCAGCCGACGGGACAGCTACGAGCAGTACTTC. This encodes CASSRRDSYEQYF. The chain uses TRBV11-2 and TRBJ2-7; TRBD1 matches at 7 bases. CDR1 and CDR2 from the germline V gene are SGHAT and FQNNGV. The CDR3 has 13 residues. Germline trimming cut 5 bases from V and 3 bases from J; bases unmatched to any gene: 4.